Sequencing of this T cell receptor beta chain was carried out in a study of vaccination and CD4 T cells after COVID-19. Notes on the study in general: Convalescent patients showed a median about 86% of reactive clones that were seen only post-vaccination. The median SARS-CoV-2-reactive clonotype number increased from roughly 19 to 38, without statistical significance.

Trimming left V 8 bases short and J 4 bases short, with 11 bases between. CDR3 length: 12 amino acids. Germline CDR1 MDHEN, CDR2 SYDVKM. Sequenced with the Oncomine TCR Beta short-read assay was DNA taken from cultured CD4+ T cells. One entry per CDR3 protein results from TCRdb running MiXCR on the PCR reads. The sample holds 25,000 to 30,000 distinct CDR3 sequences, around two fifths seen once. Stated time point: late sampling 161 to 241 days after vaccination in a few convalescent patients. Treatment indicated: roughly ten-day PBMC culture with coronavirus spike peptide pools or control peptides (ViraFEST assay). Of note for this clonotype: Its antigen is unknown.

V usage is TRBV28 and J usage is TRBJ2-5; either TRBD1 or TRBD2 may fit D (7 bases each). The TCR originated in a human donor who had recovered from COVID-19. Here the sequenced sample was CD4+ T cells from blood, cultured in vitro, taken about 7 months after SARS-CoV-2 vaccination. The CDR3 coding sequence is TGTGCCAGCGGGAGGGACAGAGAGACCCAGTACTTC. Amino acid sequence: CASGRDRETQYF.